The rows below give T cell receptor beta chains drawn from one sample of a study of cytomegalovirus exposure and HLA in healthy donors. Produced via immunoSEQ multiplex PCR; TCRdb's table is partial and in-frame only. In the table there are approximately 260,000 clones, 80% to 90% of which are singletons. The sample consisted of PBMCs. The receptor set was obtained from a woman in her forties in good health and CMV-seropositive. Each CDR3 is given with its conserved first and last residue. Each record gives: D gene, V gene, J gene, clone size, CDR3 protein, CDR3 DNA. A D gene is named only where the DNA matches it firmly. Size tells how often a clone was seen (once, few, many) or the class of an expanded clone, and some rows leave it out.

d_gene: .
v_gene: TRBV4-3
j_gene: TRBJ1-4
abundance: .
CDR3aa: CASSQEVVGGAGSEKLFF
CDR3nt: TGCGCCAGCAGCCAAGAAGTGGTGGGGGGAGCCGGCAGTGAAAAACTGTTTTTT

d_gene: .
v_gene: TRBV19
j_gene: TRBJ1-2
abundance: .
CDR3aa: CASNAGQNYGYTF
CDR3nt: TGTGCCAGTAACGCCGGACAGAACTATGGCTACACCTTC

d_gene: .
v_gene: TRBV27
j_gene: TRBJ2-1
abundance: .
CDR3aa: CASSLGANNEQFF
CDR3nt: TGTGCCAGCAGTCTGGGAGCAAACAATGAGCAGTTCTTC

d_gene: TRBD1
v_gene: TRBV7-2
j_gene: TRBJ2-5
abundance: .
CDR3aa: CASSLGQGQETQYF
CDR3nt: TGTGCCAGCAGCTTAGGACAGGGGCAAGAGACCCAGTACTTC

d_gene: TRBD2
v_gene: TRBV5-1
j_gene: TRBJ2-1
abundance: .
CDR3aa: CASSREAGTGNEQFF
CDR3nt: TGCGCCAGCAGCCGGGAAGCGGGAACGGGGAATGAGCAGTTCTTC

d_gene: .
v_gene: TRBV7-9
j_gene: TRBJ1-1
abundance: .
CDR3aa: CASSPDRLLRGNTEAFF
CDR3nt: TGTGCCAGCAGTCCCGACCGCCTACTCAGAGGGAACACTGAAGCTTTCTTT

d_gene: TRBD2
v_gene: TRBV29-1
j_gene: TRBJ2-2
abundance: .
CDR3aa: CSVHTSGSPGELFF
CDR3nt: TGCAGCGTTCACACTAGCGGGAGTCCCGGGGAGCTGTTTTTT

d_gene: TRBD2
v_gene: TRBV5-4
j_gene: TRBJ2-1
abundance: .
CDR3aa: CASSVTSGRADEQFF
CDR3nt: TGTGCCAGCAGCGTTACTAGCGGGAGGGCCGATGAGCAGTTCTTC

d_gene: .
v_gene: TRBV30
j_gene: TRBJ2-1
abundance: .
CDR3aa: CAWSGSSYNEQFF
CDR3nt: TGTGCCTGGAGCGGGAGCTCCTACAATGAGCAGTTCTTC

d_gene: TRBD1
v_gene: TRBV6-6
j_gene: TRBJ1-2
abundance: .
CDR3aa: CASRPGQGSDYGYTF
CDR3nt: TGTGCCAGCAGGCCGGGACAGGGATCAGACTATGGCTACACCTTC

d_gene: .
v_gene: TRBV19
j_gene: TRBJ2-7
abundance: .
CDR3aa: CASSMTGLSYEQYF
CDR3nt: TGTGCCAGTAGTATGACAGGCCTCTCCTACGAGCAGTACTTC

d_gene: TRBD2
v_gene: TRBV25-1
j_gene: TRBJ2-5
abundance: once
CDR3aa: CASSETRSGGGPQETQYF
CDR3nt: TGTGCCAGCAGCGAAACCCGGTCGGGGGGGGGCCCGCAAGAGACCCAGTACTTC

d_gene: .
v_gene: TRBV19
j_gene: TRBJ2-1
abundance: .
CDR3aa: CASSIRGHLQSSYNEQFF
CDR3nt: TGTGCCAGTAGTATCCGAGGACACCTTCAAAGCTCCTACAATGAGCAGTTCTTC

d_gene: .
v_gene: TRBV28
j_gene: TRBJ1-1
abundance: .
CDR3aa: CASRFSLNTEAFF
CDR3nt: TGTGCCAGCCGTTTTAGTTTGAACACTGAAGCTTTCTTT

d_gene: TRBD2
v_gene: TRBV6-5
j_gene: TRBJ2-2
abundance: .
CDR3aa: CASSYYGRAGELFF
CDR3nt: TGTGCCAGCAGTTACTACGGGAGGGCCGGGGAGCTGTTTTTT

d_gene: TRBD1
v_gene: TRBV13
j_gene: TRBJ2-3
abundance: few
CDR3aa: CASSVDRRQGHRDTQYF
CDR3nt: TGTGCCAGCAGCGTCGATAGGAGACAGGGACATAGAGATACGCAGTATTTT

d_gene: TRBD1
v_gene: TRBV6-1
j_gene: TRBJ1-2
abundance: .
CDR3aa: CASSEQGAYRSYGYTF
CDR3nt: TGTGCCAGCAGTGAACAGGGGGCGTATCGTAGCTATGGCTACACCTTC

d_gene: .
v_gene: TRBV27
j_gene: TRBJ1-2
abundance: .
CDR3aa: CASPPGEGTNYGYTF
CDR3nt: TGTGCCAGCCCCCCCGGGGAGGGTACTAACTATGGCTACACCTTC

d_gene: .
v_gene: TRBV28
j_gene: TRBJ2-2
abundance: .
CDR3aa: CASSFGVTGELFF
CDR3nt: TGTGCCAGCAGTTTCGGGGTCACCGGGGAGCTGTTTTTT

d_gene: .
v_gene: TRBV14
j_gene: TRBJ2-1
abundance: .
CDR3aa: CASSQDLRNEQFF
CDR3nt: TGTGCCAGCAGCCAAGATCTCCGGAATGAGCAGTTCTTC

d_gene: .
v_gene: TRBV11-2
j_gene: TRBJ1-5
abundance: .
CDR3aa: CASSPRSDSFNQPQHF
CDR3nt: TGTGCCAGCAGCCCTAGGTCAGACAGTTTCAATCAGCCCCAGCATTTT

d_gene: TRBD2
v_gene: TRBV7-3
j_gene: TRBJ2-1
abundance: few
CDR3aa: CASSGGTSGDNEQFF
CDR3nt: TGTGCCAGCAGCGGAGGGACTAGCGGAGACAATGAGCAGTTCTTC

d_gene: .
v_gene: TRBV28
j_gene: TRBJ1-1
abundance: .
CDR3aa: CASSFRVNTEAFF
CDR3nt: TGTGCCAGCAGTTTTCGGGTGAACACTGAAGCTTTCTTT

d_gene: .
v_gene: TRBV11-2
j_gene: TRBJ1-3
abundance: .
CDR3aa: CASSIASGVAYSGNTIYF
CDR3nt: TGTGCCAGCAGTATAGCCTCGGGGGTCGCGTACTCTGGAAACACCATATATTTT

d_gene: TRBD2
v_gene: TRBV11-3
j_gene: TRBJ2-1
abundance: .
CDR3aa: CASSHGLAGGSPRGAEQFF
CDR3nt: TGTGCCAGCAGCCACGGACTAGCGGGAGGGTCCCCCCGAGGGGCTGAGCAGTTCTTC

d_gene: .
v_gene: TRBV30
j_gene: TRBJ1-5
abundance: few
CDR3aa: CAWSDRGNQPQHF
CDR3nt: TGTGCCTGGAGTGACAGGGGCAATCAGCCCCAGCATTTT

d_gene: TRBD1
v_gene: TRBV27
j_gene: TRBJ1-2
abundance: .
CDR3aa: CASSLQWDRPAGYTF
CDR3nt: TGTGCCAGCAGTTTACAGTGGGACAGGCCAGCGGGCTACACCTTC

d_gene: .
v_gene: TRBV5-6
j_gene: TRBJ2-7
abundance: .
CDR3aa: CASSLGGFTGEQYF
CDR3nt: TGTGCCAGCAGCTTGGGAGGATTTACGGGCGAGCAGTACTTC

d_gene: TRBD2
v_gene: TRBV30
j_gene: TRBJ2-1
abundance: .
CDR3aa: CARGTRGAEQFF
CDR3nt: TGTGCCCGGGGGACTAGAGGCGCCGAGCAGTTCTTC

d_gene: TRBD1
v_gene: TRBV30
j_gene: TRBJ2-1
abundance: .
CDR3aa: CAWSLGQGAYNEQFF
CDR3nt: TGTGCCTGGTCCCTCGGACAGGGGGCTTACAATGAGCAGTTCTTC

d_gene: .
v_gene: TRBV28
j_gene: TRBJ2-7
abundance: .
CDR3aa: CASSRLGVNEQYF
CDR3nt: TGTGCCAGCAGCCGACTAGGAGTAAACGAGCAGTACTTC

d_gene: TRBD2
v_gene: TRBV30
j_gene: TRBJ2-7
abundance: .
CDR3aa: CAWSVPSGSIYYEQYF
CDR3nt: TGTGCCTGGAGTGTACCTAGCGGGAGTATCTACTACGAGCAGTACTTC

d_gene: .
v_gene: TRBV5-1
j_gene: TRBJ2-4
abundance: .
CDR3aa: CASSLGSGQSVLAKNIQYF
CDR3nt: TGCGCCAGCAGCTTGGGGAGTGGACAGAGCGTACTAGCCAAAAACATTCAGTACTTC

d_gene: .
v_gene: TRBV5-4
j_gene: TRBJ2-1
abundance: .
CDR3aa: CASSLETGSNEQFF
CDR3nt: TGTGCCAGCAGCTTGGAGACGGGAAGTAATGAGCAGTTCTTC

d_gene: TRBD1
v_gene: TRBV18
j_gene: TRBJ2-7
abundance: once
CDR3aa: CASSPGQGPYEQYF
CDR3nt: TGTGCCAGCTCACCCGGACAGGGCCCCTACGAGCAGTACTTC

d_gene: .
v_gene: TRBV28
j_gene: TRBJ1-2
abundance: once
CDR3aa: CASNVGAGYTF
CDR3nt: TGTGCCAGCAATGTGGGGGCGGGCTACACCTTC

d_gene: TRBD2
v_gene: TRBV30
j_gene: TRBJ2-3
abundance: .
CDR3aa: CGRSGSGNTQYF
CDR3nt: TGTGGTCGGAGCGGGAGTGGGAATACGCAGTATTTT

d_gene: .
v_gene: TRBV27
j_gene: TRBJ2-1
abundance: .
CDR3aa: CASSRDSANNEQFF
CDR3nt: TGTGCCAGCAGTAGGGACTCGGCTAACAATGAGCAGTTCTTC

d_gene: TRBD1
v_gene: TRBV27
j_gene: TRBJ2-4
abundance: .
CDR3aa: CASSNRQGAVGRNIQYF
CDR3nt: TGTGCCAGCAGCAACCGACAGGGGGCGGTGGGTAGAAACATTCAGTACTTC

d_gene: TRBD2
v_gene: TRBV9
j_gene: TRBJ2-1
abundance: once
CDR3aa: CASSARTSGLNEQFF
CDR3nt: TGTGCCAGCAGCGCACGGACTAGCGGCCTTAATGAGCAGTTCTTC

d_gene: TRBD1
v_gene: TRBV7-2
j_gene: TRBJ2-5
abundance: .
CDR3aa: CASSLDRGGIETQYF
CDR3nt: TGTGCCAGCAGCTTAGACAGGGGTGGGATAGAGACCCAGTACTTC

d_gene: .
v_gene: TRBV18
j_gene: TRBJ1-1
abundance: .
CDR3aa: CASSQGEDTEAFF
CDR3nt: TGTGCCAGCTCCCAAGGGGAAGACACTGAAGCTTTCTTT

d_gene: .
v_gene: TRBV5-1
j_gene: TRBJ2-7
abundance: once
CDR3aa: CASSLVTRGATYEQYF
CDR3nt: TGCGCCAGCAGCTTGGTCACTCGGGGGGCAACCTACGAGCAGTACTTC

d_gene: .
v_gene: TRBV10-3
j_gene: TRBJ1-2
abundance: .
CDR3aa: CAISESYSYGYTF
CDR3nt: TGTGCCATCAGTGAGTCGTATAGCTATGGCTACACCTTC

d_gene: TRBD1
v_gene: TRBV28
j_gene: TRBJ1-2
abundance: .
CDR3aa: CASRNSGGSVYGYTF
CDR3nt: TGTGCCAGCAGAAACTCAGGGGGCTCTGTCTATGGCTACACCTTC

d_gene: .
v_gene: TRBV7-2
j_gene: TRBJ2-3
abundance: .
CDR3aa: CASSPRSSGRTDTQYF
CDR3nt: TGTGCCAGCAGCCCCCGCTCCAGCGGGCGCACAGATACGCAGTATTTT

d_gene: TRBD2
v_gene: TRBV11-2
j_gene: TRBJ2-2
abundance: .
CDR3aa: CASSRTSGISGELFF
CDR3nt: TGTGCCAGCAGCCGGACTAGCGGGATCTCTGGGGAGCTGTTTTTT

d_gene: .
v_gene: TRBV6-1
j_gene: TRBJ1-1
abundance: .
CDR3aa: CASRGGWDTEAFF
CDR3nt: TGTGCCAGCAGGGGGGGGTGGGACACTGAAGCTTTCTTT

d_gene: TRBD2
v_gene: TRBV7-7
j_gene: TRBJ2-1
abundance: .
CDR3aa: CASSSHPTSEGQFF
CDR3nt: TGTGCTAGCAGCTCTCACCCTACTAGCGAGGGGCAGTTCTTC

d_gene: TRBD1
v_gene: TRBV6-6
j_gene: TRBJ2-2
abundance: .
CDR3aa: CASTQGGGLNTGELFF
CDR3nt: TGTGCCAGCACTCAAGGGGGCGGGCTTAACACCGGGGAGCTGTTTTTT

d_gene: .
v_gene: TRBV5-1
j_gene: TRBJ2-2
abundance: .
CDR3aa: CASSLAEGTGELFF
CDR3nt: TGCGCCAGCAGCTTAGCGGAAGGCACCGGGGAGCTGTTTTTT

d_gene: TRBD1
v_gene: TRBV18
j_gene: TRBJ2-3
abundance: .
CDR3aa: CASSLDRGWADTQYF
CDR3nt: TGTGCCAGCTCACTGGACAGGGGCTGGGCAGATACGCAGTATTTT